The rows below give T cell receptor beta chains drawn from one sample of a study of Ad26.COV2.S vaccination and SARS-CoV-2 variants. TCRdb's copy holds only in-frame clones and misses some; the assay was immunoSEQ multiplex PCR. Of 250,000 or so clones listed, approximately 88% are singletons. Sequencing was performed on peripheral blood, taken in a trial of Ad26.COV2.S vaccine versus placebo. These receptors were taken from a person between 18 and 65 years old who received the Ad26.COV2.S COVID-19 vaccine or a placebo. Both conserved end residues are part of each CDR3. The D gene is left open where the match is weak. The size entry is marked missing in some rows and otherwise reads once, few, many or a size class.

V	size	length	D	J	CDR3	DNA
TRBV3-1/TRBV3-2	NA	14	NA	TRBJ2-3	CASSTRASTDTQYF	TGTGCCAGCAGCACGCGGGCTAGCACAGATACGCAGTATTTT
TRBV27	NA	13	NA	TRBJ2-7	CASSFGRAYEQYF	TGTGCCAGCAGTTTTGGCCGAGCCTACGAGCAGTACTTC
TRBV7-7	NA	15	TRBD1	TRBJ2-5	CASSSGTGGQETQYF	TGTGCTAGCAGCTCCGGGACAGGGGGCCAAGAGACCCAGTACTTC
TRBV19	once	14	NA	TRBJ2-6	CASSRGSGANVLTF	TGTGCCAGTAGTAGGGGATCTGGGGCCAACGTCCTGACTTTC
TRBV5-8	NA	19	TRBD2	TRBJ2-3	CASSLGQGFQTSGSDTQYF	TGTGCCAGCAGCTTGGGCCAGGGATTCCAGACTAGCGGGAGTGATACGCAGTATTTT
TRBV4-3	NA	14	TRBD2	TRBJ2-2	CASQAGVNTGELFF	TGCGCCAGTCAAGCGGGGGTGAACACCGGGGAGCTGTTTTTT
TRBV6-5	NA	12	NA	TRBJ1-5	CANRHSNQPQHF	TGTGCCAACAGGCATAGCAATCAGCCCCAGCATTTT
TRBV6-2/TRBV6-3	NA	14	NA	TRBJ2-1	CASSYLVAGSEQFF	TGTGCCAGCAGTTATTTGGTAGCCGGGTCCGAGCAGTTCTTC
TRBV3-1/TRBV3-2	once	21	TRBD2	TRBJ2-5	CASSQVSFIGLAGGPGETQYF	TGTGCCAGCAGCCAAGTCTCCTTTATCGGACTAGCGGGAGGGCCGGGAGAGACCCAGTACTTC
TRBV7-2	NA	13	NA	TRBJ1-2	CASSWATNYGYTF	TGTGCCAGCAGCTGGGCAACTAACTATGGCTACACCTTC